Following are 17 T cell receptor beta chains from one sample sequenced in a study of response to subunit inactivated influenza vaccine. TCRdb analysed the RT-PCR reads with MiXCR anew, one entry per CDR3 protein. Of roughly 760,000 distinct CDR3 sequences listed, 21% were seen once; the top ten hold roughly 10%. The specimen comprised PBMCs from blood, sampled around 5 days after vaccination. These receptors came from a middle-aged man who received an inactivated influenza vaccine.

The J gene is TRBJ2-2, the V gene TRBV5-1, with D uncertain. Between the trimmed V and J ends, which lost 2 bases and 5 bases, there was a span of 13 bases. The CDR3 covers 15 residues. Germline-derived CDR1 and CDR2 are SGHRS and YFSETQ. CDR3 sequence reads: CASSFVSSETGELFF. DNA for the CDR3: TGCGCCAGCAGCTTCGTCAGCTCGGAGACCGGGGAGCTGTTTTTT.

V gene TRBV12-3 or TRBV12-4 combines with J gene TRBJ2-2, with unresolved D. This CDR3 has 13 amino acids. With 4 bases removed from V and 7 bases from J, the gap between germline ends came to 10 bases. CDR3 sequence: CASSSDGFGELFF. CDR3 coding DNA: TGTGCCAGCAGTTCCGACGGATTCGGGGAGCTGTTTTTT.

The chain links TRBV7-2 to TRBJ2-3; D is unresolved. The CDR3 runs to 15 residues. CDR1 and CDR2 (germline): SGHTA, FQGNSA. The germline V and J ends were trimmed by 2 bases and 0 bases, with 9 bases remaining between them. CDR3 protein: CASSLLRRSTDTQYF. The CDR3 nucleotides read TGTGCCAGCAGCTTACTTCGGCGGAGCACAGATACGCAGTATTTT.

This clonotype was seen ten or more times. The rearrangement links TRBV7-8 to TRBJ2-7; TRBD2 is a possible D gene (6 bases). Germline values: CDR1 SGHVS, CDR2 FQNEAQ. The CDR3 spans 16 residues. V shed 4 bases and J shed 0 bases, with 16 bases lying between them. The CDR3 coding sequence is TGTGCCAGCAGCTCCCCCCTTGGCGGGGCCTCCTACGAGCAGTACTTC. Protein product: CASSSPLGGASYEQYF.

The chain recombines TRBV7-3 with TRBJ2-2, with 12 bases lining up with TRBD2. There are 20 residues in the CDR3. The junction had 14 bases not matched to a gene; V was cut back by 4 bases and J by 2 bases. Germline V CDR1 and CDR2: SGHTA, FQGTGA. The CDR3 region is CASSSRLAGVGGRNTGELFF. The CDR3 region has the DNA TGTGCCAGCAGCTCCAGACTAGCGGGAGTTGGGGGGAGAAACACCGGGGAGCTGTTTTTT. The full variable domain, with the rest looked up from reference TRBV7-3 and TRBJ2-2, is GAGVSQTPSNKVTEKGKYVELRCDPISGHTALYWYRQSLGQGPEFLIYFQGTGAADDSGLPNDRFFAVRPEGSVSTLKIQRTERGDSAVYLCASSSRLAGVGGRNTGELFFGEGSRLTVL.

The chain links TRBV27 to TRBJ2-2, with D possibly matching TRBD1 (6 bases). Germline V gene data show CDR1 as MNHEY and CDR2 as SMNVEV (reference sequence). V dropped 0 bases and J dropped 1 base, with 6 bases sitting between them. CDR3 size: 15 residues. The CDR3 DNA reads TGTGCCAGCAGTTTATCGACAGGGAACACCGGGGAGCTGTTTTTT. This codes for CASSLSTGNTGELFF.

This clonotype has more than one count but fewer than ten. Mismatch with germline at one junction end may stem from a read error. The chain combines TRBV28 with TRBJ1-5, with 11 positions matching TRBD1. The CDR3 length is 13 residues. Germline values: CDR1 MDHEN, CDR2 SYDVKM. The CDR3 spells CASRDRGRQAQHF. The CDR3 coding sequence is TGTGCCAGCAGGGACAGGGGGCGTCAGGCCCAGCATTTT. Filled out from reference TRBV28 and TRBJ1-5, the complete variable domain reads DVKVTQSSRYLVKRTGEKVFLECVQDMDHENMFWYRQDPGLGLRLIYFSYDVKMKEKGDIPEGYSVSREKKERFSLILESASTNQTSMYLCASRDRGRQAQHFGDGTRLSIL.

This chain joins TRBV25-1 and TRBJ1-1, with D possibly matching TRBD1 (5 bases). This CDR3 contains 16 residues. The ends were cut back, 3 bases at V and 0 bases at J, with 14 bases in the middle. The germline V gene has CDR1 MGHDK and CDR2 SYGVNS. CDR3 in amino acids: CASSDLYAGLNTEAFF. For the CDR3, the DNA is TGTGCCAGCAGTGATTTATATGCAGGGCTGAACACTGAAGCTTTCTTT.

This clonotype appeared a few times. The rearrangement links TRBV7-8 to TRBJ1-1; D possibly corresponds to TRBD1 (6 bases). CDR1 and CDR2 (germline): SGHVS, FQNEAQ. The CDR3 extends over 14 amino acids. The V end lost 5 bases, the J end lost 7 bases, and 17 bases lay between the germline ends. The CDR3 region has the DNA TGTGCCAGCAGCCCAACGCGGGGGCGCGGTGAAGCTTTCTTT. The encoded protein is CASSPTRGRGEAFF.

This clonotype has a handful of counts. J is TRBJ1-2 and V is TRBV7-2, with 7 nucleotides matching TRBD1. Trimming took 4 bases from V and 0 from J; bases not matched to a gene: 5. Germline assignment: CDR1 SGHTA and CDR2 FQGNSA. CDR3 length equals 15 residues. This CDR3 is CASSSHRGANYGYTF. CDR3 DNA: TGTGCCAGCAGCTCTCACAGGGGAGCTAACTATGGCTACACCTTC. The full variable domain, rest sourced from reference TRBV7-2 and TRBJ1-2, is GAGVSQSPSNKVTEKGKDVELRCDPISGHTALYWYRQSLGQGLEFLIYFQGNSAPDKSGLPSDRFSAERTGGSVSTLTIQRTQQEDSAVYLCASSSHRGANYGYTFGSGTRLTVV.

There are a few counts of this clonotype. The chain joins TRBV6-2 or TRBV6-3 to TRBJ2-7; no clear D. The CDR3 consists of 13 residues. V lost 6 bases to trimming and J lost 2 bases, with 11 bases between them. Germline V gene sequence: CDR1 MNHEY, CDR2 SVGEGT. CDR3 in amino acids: CASSRPLTYEQYF. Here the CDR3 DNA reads TGTGCCAGCAGCCGCCCACTCACCTACGAGCAGTACTTC.

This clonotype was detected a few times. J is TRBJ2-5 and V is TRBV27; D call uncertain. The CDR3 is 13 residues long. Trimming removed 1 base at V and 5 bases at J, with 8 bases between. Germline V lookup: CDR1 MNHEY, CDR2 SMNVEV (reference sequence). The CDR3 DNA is TGTGCCAGCAGTTTATTCCTGGGGGAGACCCAGTACTTC. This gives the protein CASSLFLGETQYF.

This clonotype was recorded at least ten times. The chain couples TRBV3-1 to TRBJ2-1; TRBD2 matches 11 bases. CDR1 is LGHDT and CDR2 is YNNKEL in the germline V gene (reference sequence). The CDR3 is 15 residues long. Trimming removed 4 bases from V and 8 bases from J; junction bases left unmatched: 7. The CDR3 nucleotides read TGTGCCAGCAGCCTAACTAGCGGGAGTTTTGATGAGCAGTTCTTC. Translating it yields CASSLTSGSFDEQFF.

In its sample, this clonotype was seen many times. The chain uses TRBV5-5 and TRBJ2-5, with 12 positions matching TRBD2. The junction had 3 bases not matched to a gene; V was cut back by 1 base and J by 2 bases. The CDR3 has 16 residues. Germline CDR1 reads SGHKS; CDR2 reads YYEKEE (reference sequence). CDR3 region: CASSLSLAGGQETQYF. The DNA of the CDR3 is TGTGCCAGCAGCTTGAGCCTAGCGGGGGGGCAAGAGACCCAGTACTTC.

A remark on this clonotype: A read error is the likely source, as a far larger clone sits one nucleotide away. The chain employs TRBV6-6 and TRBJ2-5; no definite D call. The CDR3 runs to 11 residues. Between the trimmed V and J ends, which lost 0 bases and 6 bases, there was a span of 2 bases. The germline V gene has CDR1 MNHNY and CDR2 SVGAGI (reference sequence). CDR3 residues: CASSYSKTQYF. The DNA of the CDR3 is TGTGCCAGCAGTTACTCGAAGACCCAGTACTTC.

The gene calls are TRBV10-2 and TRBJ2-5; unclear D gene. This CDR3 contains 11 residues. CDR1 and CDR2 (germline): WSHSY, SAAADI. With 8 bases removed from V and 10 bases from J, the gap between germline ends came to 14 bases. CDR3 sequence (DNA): TGCGCCAGCGGTCCGATGGACGTCCAGTACTTC. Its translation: CASGPMDVQYF.

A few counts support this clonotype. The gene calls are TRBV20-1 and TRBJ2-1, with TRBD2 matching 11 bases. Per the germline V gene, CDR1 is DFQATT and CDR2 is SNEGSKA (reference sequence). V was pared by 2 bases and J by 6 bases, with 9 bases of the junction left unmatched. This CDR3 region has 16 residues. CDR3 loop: CSARLILAGVSNEQFF. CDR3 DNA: TGCAGTGCTAGATTGATACTAGCGGGAGTAAGCAATGAGCAGTTCTTC.